This T cell receptor (beta chain) emerged from a study of blood T cell repertoires in COVID-19. About the study: The origin of the acute and convalescent COVID-19 samples was the United States, Italy and Spain. T cells, B-cell-depleted T cells, or PBMCs supplied cDNA or gDNA.

Original handling: Estimates of nucleated cell counts were drawn from the amplification of reference gene primers. Generated by immunoSEQ multiplex PCR, the TCRdb table keeps only in-frame clones and is missing some. From that table come the V and J calls and clone size; the DNA was used to work out D and trimming. This table has about 160,000 clones, over 60% appearing once. CDR3 length equals 18 residues. Germline V gene data show CDR1 as LNHNV and CDR2 as YYDKDF (reference sequence). The junction had 16 bases not matched to a gene; V was cut back by 1 base and J by 6 bases. The genes are TRBV15 and TRBJ2-7; 9 nucleotides agree with TRBD2. The sequence derives from a woman older than 75 with acute or convalescent COVID-19. The specimen was peripheral blood. The CDR3 sequence is CATSRVLSGRPGGVEQYF. The DNA of the CDR3 is TGTGCCACCAGCAGAGTGTTAAGCGGGAGGCCGGGTGGGGTCGAGCAGTACTTC.